This paragraph covers one TCR beta chain sequence. This specimen comes from a study of blood T cell repertoires in COVID-19. For the study at large: Both acute and convalescent COVID-19 samples were obtained from the United States, Italy and Spain. The cDNA or gDNA used as material had been derived from T cells, B-cell-depleted T cells, or PBMCs.

Profiled with immunoSEQ multiplex PCR; TCRdb holds only in-frame clones, not every one. The sample carries some 87,000 clones, around 82% recorded once. Sequencing was done on a sample of peripheral blood. This receptor was identified in a man older than 75 with active or convalescent COVID-19.

CDR3 sequence reads: CAIRVGHSSGNTIYF. CDR3 DNA: TGTGCCATCAGGGTGGGACACAGCTCTGGAAACACCATATATTTT. The chain joins TRBV10-3 to TRBJ1-3; D possibly corresponds to TRBD1 (6 bases). The V and J ends lost 6 bases and 0 bases respectively, with 12 bases between them. This CDR3 has 15 residues. Germline CDR1 and CDR2: ENHRY and SYGVKD.